The clone carrying this T cell receptor (beta chain) appeared a few times. Its antigen is unknown. A multiplex PCR was run with 60 Vbeta primers and 13 Jbeta primers. This table comes from immunoSEQ multiplex PCR, and its TCRdb copy is limited to in-frame clones, with some not included. The sample gives some 180,000 clones, roughly a tenth of which show up once; approximately 1.5% is in the top ten. The data are from a study of cytomegalovirus exposure and HLA in healthy donors. Study-level results: Researchers reported that a few CMV-associated chains were confirmed in vitro as CMV antigen-specific. Listed as cytomegalovirus-associated were about 160 TCR beta chains.

Whereas donors were nominally healthy upon sampling, unrecorded immune exposures were probable. CDR3 length: 14 amino acids. V was pared by 4 bases and J by 3 bases, with 13 bases between. Germline CDR1 is SGDLS and CDR2 is YYNGEE. The sequencing sample was made of PBMCs. The V and J genes are TRBV9 and TRBJ1-1; maybe TRBD1 (6 bases). The sequence came from a woman aged 30 to 39 in good health and CMV-seropositive. For the CDR3, the DNA is TGTGCCAGCAGCCCCCAGGGGTCATACACTGAAGCTTTCTTT. This encodes CASSPQGSYTEAFF.